This T cell receptor (beta chain) was identified in a study of graft-versus-host responses after intestinal transplantation (dated by TCRdb to the early 2020s). Turning to the overall study: The transplants that recipients got were multivisceral, liver-intestinal, or isolated intestinal. Every recipient was given anti-thymocyte globulin induction, followed by roughly 3 years of maintenance tacrolimus and steroids. Bulk TCR-beta CDR3 sequencing was used to track graft-versus-host and host-versus-graft alloreactive T cell clones in the graft, circulation and bone marrow after intestinal transplantation. To identify alloreactive clones, pre-transplant mixed lymphocyte reaction products were sequenced and compared with unstimulated pre-transplant donor and recipient T cells. The cohort enrolled 24 intestinal transplant recipients including one retransplant, and a few patients lacking pretransplant specimens were excluded. Donor T cell macrochimerism was defined as a peak of at least 4% donor T cells among recipient peripheral blood mononuclear cells. Instead of going to the commercial service, samples from three later patients were sequenced in-house on an Illumina MiSeq and processed with MiXCR.

In the first month after transplant, blood samples were collected up to 4 times, and after that at least monthly when available. For this clone: There is no known antigen for this receptor. The input lacks base qualities; no much larger clone sits a single base away.

The library was produced with the immunoSEQ multiplex PCR assay. High-throughput TCR-beta CDR3 sequencing of genomic DNA from most patients was performed by Adaptive Biotechnologies. As for how the authors treated the data: TCR sequencing data for over 15 patients were retrieved from Adaptive's ImmunoSEQ software; three other patients were processed with MiXCR and VDJtools. CDR3 nucleotide sequences shared between donor and recipient were removed because the origin of such sequences could not be assigned. To count as alloreactive, a clone needed at least 2-fold expansion over unstimulated cells and a minimum CFSE-low frequency of 0.002% (template counts) or 0.001% (read counts). Clones were considered mappable if detected in sequenced pre-transplant spleen, lymph node, or MLR CFSE-low populations of the donor or recipient. Cumulative frequency of alloreactive clones was calculated as a percentage of all sequences weighted by copy number. The table comes from immuneACCESS by way of TCRdb, which keeps in-frame sequences with V and J called. Part of the clones is missing from these tables; in studies checked, under half for an unresolved V gene and the rest for unknown reasons. V and J calls and clone size come straight from that table; D and trimming were deduced from the DNA. Present in this sample are approximately 18,000 clones, around 93% of which were seen just once. The ten largest clonotypes hold 0.79% of the sample.

General study outcomes and caveats: GvH clones were found in recipient bone marrow, and some of the GvH clones appeared earlier in ileal mucosa or blood, which is consistent with an intestinal mucosal origin. Early after transplant, peak levels of circulating GvH clones were associated with declines in HvG clones. The conclusions were limited by the relatively low number and heterogeneity of the intestinal transplant patients. Patients with donor T cell macrochimerism had high GvH to HvG T cell clonal ratios in their allografts.

Sequenced here: PBMCs, sampled 23 days after intestinal transplant. The sequence came from a human patient who received an intestinal transplant, so some T cells may come from the graft donor.

The CDR3 in this case is CAWSKGWDNSPLHF. The DNA sequence is as follows: TGTGCCTGGAGTAAAGGGTGGGATAATTCACCCCTCCACTTT. This receptor chain uses TRBV30 and TRBJ1-6, with an unclear D gene assignment. Reading the germline V gene (reference sequence) gives CDR1 GTSNPN and CDR2 SVGIG. The CDR3 measures 14 amino acids from cysteine to phenylalanine. The only DNA kept is the CDR3, 42 bases in frame from the first base. The trim is 2 bases for V and 5 bases for J, with a gap of 10 bases between the germline ends.